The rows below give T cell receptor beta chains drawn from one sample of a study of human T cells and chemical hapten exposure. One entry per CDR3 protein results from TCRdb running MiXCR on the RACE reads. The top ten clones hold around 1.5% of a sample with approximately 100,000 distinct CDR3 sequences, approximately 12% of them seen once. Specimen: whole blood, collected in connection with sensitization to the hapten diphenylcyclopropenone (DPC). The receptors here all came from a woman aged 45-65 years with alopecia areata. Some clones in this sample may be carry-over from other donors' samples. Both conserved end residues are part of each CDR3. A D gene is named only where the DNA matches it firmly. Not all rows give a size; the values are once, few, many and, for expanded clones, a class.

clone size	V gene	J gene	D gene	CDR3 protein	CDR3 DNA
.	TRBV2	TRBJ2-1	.	CASSGNLGNEQFF	TGTGCCAGCAGCGGAAATTTGGGCAATGAGCAGTTCTTC
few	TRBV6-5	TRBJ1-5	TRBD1	CASSRTGLFSPQHF	TGTGCCAGCAGCCGGACAGGGTTGTTCTCCCCCCAGCATTTT
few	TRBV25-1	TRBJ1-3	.	CASSSGNTIYF	TGTGCCAGCAGCTCTGGAAACACCATATATTTT
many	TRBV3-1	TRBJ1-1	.	CASSQTAGRGENTEAFF	TGTGCCAGCAGCCAAACGGCGGGTCGAGGGGAGAACACTGAAGCTTTCTTT
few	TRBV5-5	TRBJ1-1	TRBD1	CASSLAQGLIGFF	TGTGCCAGCAGCTTGGCACAGGGGCTAATCGGTTTCTTT
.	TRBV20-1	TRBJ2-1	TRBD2	CSASSGSRYNEQFF	TGCAGTGCGTCTAGCGGGAGTCGGTACAATGAGCAGTTCTTC
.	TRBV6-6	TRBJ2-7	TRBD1	CASSSSGTGDEQYF	TGTGCCAGCAGTTCCTCCGGGACAGGGGACGAGCAGTACTTC
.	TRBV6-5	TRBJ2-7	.	CASSFHRVFSYEQYF	TGTGCCAGCAGCTTTCACAGGGTCTTCTCCTACGAGCAGTACTTC
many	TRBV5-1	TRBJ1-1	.	CASSFSRDTEAFF	TGCGCCAGCAGCTTTTCTCGGGACACTGAAGCTTTCTTT
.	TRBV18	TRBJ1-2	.	CASSQGEDYGYTF	TGTGCCAGCTCACAGGGGGAGGACTATGGCTACACCTTC
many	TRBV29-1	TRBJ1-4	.	CSVSDRGWNEKLFF	TGCAGCGTTTCGGACCGTGGGTGGAATGAAAAACTGTTTTTT
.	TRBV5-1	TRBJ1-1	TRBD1	CASSRDRGHTEAFF	TGCGCCAGCAGCCGGGACAGGGGCCACACTGAAGCTTTCTTT
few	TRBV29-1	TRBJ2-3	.	CSVEKPGEYTDTQYF	TGCAGCGTTGAAAAGCCGGGGGAGTACACAGATACGCAGTATTTT
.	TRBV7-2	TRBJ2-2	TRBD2	CASSSILAGRGELFF	TGTGCCAGCAGCTCCATTCTAGCGGGGAGGGGGGAGCTGTTTTTT
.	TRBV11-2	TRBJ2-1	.	CASSLEWDRSYNEQFF	TGTGCCAGCAGCTTAGAATGGGATAGGAGCTACAATGAGCAGTTCTTC
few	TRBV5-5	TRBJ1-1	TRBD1	CASKSQGAIGNTEAFF	TGTGCCAGCAAATCCCAGGGGGCGATTGGGAACACTGAAGCTTTCTTT
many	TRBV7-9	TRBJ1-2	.	CASSLAGADGYTF	TGTGCCAGCAGCTTAGCGGGGGCTGATGGCTACACCTTC
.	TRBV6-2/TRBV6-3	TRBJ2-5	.	CASLLEARGPQYF	TGTGCCAGCCTCTTGGAAGCTCGGGGGCCCCAGTACTTC
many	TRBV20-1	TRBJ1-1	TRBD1	CSAPTGGRPEAFF	TGCAGTGCGCCGACAGGGGGTCGGCCTGAAGCTTTCTTT
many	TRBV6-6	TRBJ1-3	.	CASRPTDFASGNTIYF	TGTGCCAGCAGACCCACCGACTTTGCCTCTGGAAACACCATATATTTT
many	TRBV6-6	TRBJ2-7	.	CASSEGDGSSYEQYF	TGTGCCAGCAGTGAGGGGGACGGTAGCTCCTACGAGCAGTACTTC
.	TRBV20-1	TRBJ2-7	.	CSARQDHREQYF	TGCAGTGCTAGACAGGACCACAGGGAGCAGTACTTC